This TCR beta chain was captured in a study of OX40 agonist ivuxolimab in advanced cancers. Study-wide background: A male proportion of over 70% was recorded, with mean age approximately 57 years and range about 20 to 90. Study-level points and caveats: Fewer expanded clones were found on average in CD4+ than in CD8+ T cells.

This clone was seen a handful of times. The antigen is undetermined. Method: immunoSEQ multiplex PCR; TCRdb's copy keeps in-frame clones and lacks some. The sample yields around 48,000 clones, 65% to 85% seen once. This CDR3 has 15 amino acids. In germline, CDR1 is SGHNT, CDR2 YYREEE (reference sequence). V lost 1 base to trimming and J lost 5 bases, with 15 bases between them. Patients were ineligible given autoimmune disease history or systemic immunosuppression. The sample in question was CD4+ or CD8+ T cells sorted from blood, obtained in a trial of the OX40 agonist ivuxolimab. This TCR came from an adult with an advanced solid tumor such as melanoma, head and neck, liver or kidney cancer. The chain employs TRBV5-4 and TRBJ1-2; D possibly corresponds to TRBD1 (5 bases). The CDR3 nucleotides are TGTGCCAGCAGCTTGAGTGGACATTCGGGTTATGGCTACACCTTC. Encoded protein: CASSLSGHSGYGYTF.